This T cell receptor beta chain was obtained from a study of blood T cell repertoires in COVID-19. This clone appeared once. This CDR3 has 12 residues. V was shortened by 6 bases and J by 6 bases, with 10 bases between the two germline ends. Germline V gives CDR1 SEHNR, CDR2 FQNEAQ (reference sequence). In the original processing: By means of reference gene primer amplification, nucleated cell counts were estimated. Data came from immunoSEQ multiplex PCR; TCRdb stores just in-frame clones and leaves some out. V and J calls and clone size are copied from that table; D and trimming were computed from the DNA. The table records just over 250,000 clones, around nine tenths of them present only once.

The chain uses TRBV7-9 and TRBJ2-3; D perhaps matches TRBD2 (6 bases). The source of this sequence is a man between 40 and 49 years old who had recovered from COVID-19. The sequencing sample was made of peripheral blood. For the CDR3, the DNA is TGTGCCAGCAGGTTTGGAGGGGATACGCAGTATTTT. Translating it yields CASRFGGDTQYF.